This is a list of T cell receptor beta chains from one sample in a study of T cell responses to AZD1222 COVID-19 vaccine. The table came from immunoSEQ multiplex PCR; TCRdb's copy has only in-frame clones and leaves some out. The repertoire holds roughly 100,000 clones, with 90% as singletons. Sequenced here: peripheral blood, sampled on day 0 of AZD1222 vaccination. The origin of the receptors is an adult in good health. Each CDR3 is given with its conserved first and last residue. A D gene is named only where the DNA matches it firmly. Clone size appears in some rows only: once, few, many, or a class for an expanded clone.

NA	TRBV3-1/TRBV3-2	TRBJ2-3	TRBD1	16	TGTGCCAGCAGCCCAGGACAGGGTTTCAGCACAGATACGCAGTATTTT	CASSPGQGFSTDTQYF
NA	TRBV11-2	TRBJ2-7	TRBD1	14	TGTGCCAGCAGCTTGGGGACAGGGGCACGGGAGCAGTACTTC	CASSLGTGAREQYF
NA	TRBV6-2/TRBV6-3	TRBJ2-7	NA	15	TGTGCCAGCAGTTACCTGGGCAGGGGAGTTTACGAGCAGTACTTC	CASSYLGRGVYEQYF
NA	TRBV7-3	TRBJ1-1	NA	13	TGTGCCAGCAGCTTAACGAAGGGGGAGAAAGCTTTCTTT	CASSLTKGEKAFF
NA	TRBV9	TRBJ1-5	NA	15	TGTGCCAGCAGCGTAGGGGAAGGGGGCAATCAGCCCCAGCATTTT	CASSVGEGGNQPQHF
NA	TRBV7-2	TRBJ2-4	TRBD2	18	TGTGCCAGCAGCTTAGGTCCGAGCGGGGGGGCCGAGAAAAACATTCAGTACTTC	CASSLGPSGGAEKNIQYF
few	TRBV19	TRBJ1-6	TRBD1	17	TGTGCCAGTAGTCCCCCCGGACAGGGCCACTATAATTCACCCCTCCACTTT	CASSPPGQGHYNSPLHF
NA	TRBV11-3	TRBJ2-1	TRBD2	15	TGTGCCAGCAGCAAGGGGCTAGCGGGCTACAATGAGCAGTTCTTC	CASSKGLAGYNEQFF
once	TRBV9	TRBJ2-1	NA	11	TGTGCCAGCGGTCGGGAGAATGAGCAGTTCTTC	CASGRENEQFF
NA	TRBV13	TRBJ1-4	TRBD1	14	TGTGCCAGCAGCTACAGGGACAGACATGAAAAACTGTTTTTT	CASSYRDRHEKLFF
NA	TRBV11-2	TRBJ1-4	NA	12	TGTGCCAGCAGCTTAGATAGGCAGCGTTTGTTTTTT	CASSLDRQRLFF
NA	TRBV5-5	TRBJ2-7	TRBD1	13	TGTGCCAGCAGCTGGGACAGAGGCTACGAGCAGTACTTC	CASSWDRGYEQYF
NA	TRBV21-1	TRBJ1-2	NA	13	TGTGCCAGCGAACACGGTGGAGACTATGGCTACACCTTC	CASEHGGDYGYTF
few	TRBV5-1	TRBJ2-5	NA	15	TGCGCCAGCAGTCCTAGGGGGGGCCAACAAGAGACCCAGTACTTC	CASSPRGGQQETQYF